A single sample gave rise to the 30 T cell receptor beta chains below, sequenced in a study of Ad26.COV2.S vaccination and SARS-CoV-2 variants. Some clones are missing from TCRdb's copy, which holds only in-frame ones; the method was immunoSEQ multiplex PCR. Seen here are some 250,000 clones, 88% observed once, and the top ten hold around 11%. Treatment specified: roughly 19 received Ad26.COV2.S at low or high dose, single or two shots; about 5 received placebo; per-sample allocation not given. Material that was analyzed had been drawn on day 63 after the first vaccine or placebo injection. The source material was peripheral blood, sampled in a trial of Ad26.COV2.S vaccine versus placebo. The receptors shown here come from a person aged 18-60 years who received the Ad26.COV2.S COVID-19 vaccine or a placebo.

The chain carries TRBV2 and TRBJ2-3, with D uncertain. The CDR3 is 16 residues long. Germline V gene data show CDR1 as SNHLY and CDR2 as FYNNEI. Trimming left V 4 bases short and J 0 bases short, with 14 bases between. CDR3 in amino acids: CASSGSRRSSTDTQYF. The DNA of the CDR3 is TGTGCCAGCAGTGGGAGTAGGAGATCTAGCACAGATACGCAGTATTTT.

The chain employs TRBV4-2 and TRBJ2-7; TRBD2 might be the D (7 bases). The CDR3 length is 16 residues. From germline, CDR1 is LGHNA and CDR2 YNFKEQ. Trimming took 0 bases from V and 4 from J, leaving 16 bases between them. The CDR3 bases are TGTGCCAGCAGCCAAGATCTAGGGAGGGGGATGTACGAGCAGTACTTC. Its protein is CASSQDLGRGMYEQYF.

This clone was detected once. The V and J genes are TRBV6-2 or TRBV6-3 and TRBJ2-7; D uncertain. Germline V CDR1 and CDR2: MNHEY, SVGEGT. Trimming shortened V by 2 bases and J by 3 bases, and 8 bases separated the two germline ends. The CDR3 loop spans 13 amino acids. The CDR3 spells CASSYPGRYEQYF. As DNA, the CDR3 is TGTGCCAGCAGTTACCCCGGACGCTACGAGCAGTACTTC.

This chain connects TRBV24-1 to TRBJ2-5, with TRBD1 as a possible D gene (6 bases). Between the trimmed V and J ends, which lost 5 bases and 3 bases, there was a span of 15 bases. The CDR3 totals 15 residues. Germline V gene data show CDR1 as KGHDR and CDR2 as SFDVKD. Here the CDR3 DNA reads TGTGCCACCAGTGTCTGGACAGCCGGAAAAGAGACCCAGTACTTC. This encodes CATSVWTAGKETQYF.

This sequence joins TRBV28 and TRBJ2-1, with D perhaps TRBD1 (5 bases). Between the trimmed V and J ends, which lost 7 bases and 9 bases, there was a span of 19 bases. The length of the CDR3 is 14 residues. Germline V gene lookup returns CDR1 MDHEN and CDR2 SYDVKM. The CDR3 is CASTKGAFYGEQFF. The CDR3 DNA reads TGTGCCAGCACGAAAGGGGCCTTCTACGGTGAGCAGTTCTTC.

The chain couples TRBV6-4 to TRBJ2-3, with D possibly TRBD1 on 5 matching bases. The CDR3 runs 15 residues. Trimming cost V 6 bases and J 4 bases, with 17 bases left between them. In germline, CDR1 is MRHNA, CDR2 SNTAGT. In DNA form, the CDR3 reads TGTGCCAGCAGGCAGGGTAGAGAATGGGCAGATACGCAGTATTTT. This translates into CASRQGREWADTQYF.

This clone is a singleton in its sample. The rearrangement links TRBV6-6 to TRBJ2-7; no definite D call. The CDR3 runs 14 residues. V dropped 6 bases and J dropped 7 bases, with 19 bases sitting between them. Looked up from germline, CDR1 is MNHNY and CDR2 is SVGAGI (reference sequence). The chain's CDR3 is CASRSVPDLREQYF. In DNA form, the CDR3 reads TGTGCCAGCAGATCCGTTCCCGACTTAAGGGAGCAGTACTTC.

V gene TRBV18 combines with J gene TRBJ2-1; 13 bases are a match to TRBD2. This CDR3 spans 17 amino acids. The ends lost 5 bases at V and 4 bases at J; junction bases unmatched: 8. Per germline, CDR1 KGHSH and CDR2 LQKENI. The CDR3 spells CASSATGTSGVYNEQFF. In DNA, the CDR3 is TGTGCCAGCTCAGCAACCGGGACTAGCGGGGTTTACAATGAGCAGTTCTTC.

Here the CDR3 reads CATSRAVRIATNEKLFF. CDR3 coding DNA: TGTGCCACCAGCAGAGCGGTCAGAATCGCAACTAATGAAAAACTGTTTTTT. The rearrangement joins TRBV15 to TRBJ1-4; no clear D. CDR1 and CDR2 from the germline V gene are LNHNV and YYDKDF (reference sequence). The V gene lost 1 base and the J gene lost 0 bases, with 12 bases spanning the gap. The CDR3 consists of 17 residues.

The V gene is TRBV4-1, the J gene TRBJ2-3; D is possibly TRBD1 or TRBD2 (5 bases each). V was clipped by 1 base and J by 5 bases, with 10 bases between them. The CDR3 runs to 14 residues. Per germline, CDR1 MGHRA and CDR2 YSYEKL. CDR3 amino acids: CASSQGIGGDTQYF. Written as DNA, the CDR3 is TGCGCCAGCAGCCAAGGAATTGGGGGAGATACGCAGTATTTT.

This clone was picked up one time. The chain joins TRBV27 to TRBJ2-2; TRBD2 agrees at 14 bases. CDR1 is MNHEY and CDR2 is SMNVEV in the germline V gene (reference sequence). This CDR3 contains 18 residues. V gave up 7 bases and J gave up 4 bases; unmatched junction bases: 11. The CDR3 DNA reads TGTGCCAGCAATCCGGGACCCGGGACTAGCGGGAGCACCGGGGAGCTGTTTTTT. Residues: CASNPGPGTSGSTGELFF.

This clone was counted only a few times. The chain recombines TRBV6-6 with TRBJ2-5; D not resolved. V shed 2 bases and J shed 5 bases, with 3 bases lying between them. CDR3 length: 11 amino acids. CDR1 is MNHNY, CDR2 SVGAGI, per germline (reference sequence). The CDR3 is CASSYGETQYF. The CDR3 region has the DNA TGTGCCAGCAGTTACGGGGAGACCCAGTACTTC.

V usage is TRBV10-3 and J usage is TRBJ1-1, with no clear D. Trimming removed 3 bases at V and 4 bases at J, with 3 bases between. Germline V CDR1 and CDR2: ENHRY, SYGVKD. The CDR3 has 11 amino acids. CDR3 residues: CAISDFTEAFF. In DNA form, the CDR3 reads TGTGCCATCAGTGATTTCACTGAAGCTTTCTTT.

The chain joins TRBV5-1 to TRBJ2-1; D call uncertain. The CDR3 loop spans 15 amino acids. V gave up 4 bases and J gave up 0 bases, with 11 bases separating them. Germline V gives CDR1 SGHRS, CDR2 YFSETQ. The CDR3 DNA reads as TGCGCCAGCAGCATCACAGATGACTCCTACAATGAGCAGTTCTTC. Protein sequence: CASSITDDSYNEQFF. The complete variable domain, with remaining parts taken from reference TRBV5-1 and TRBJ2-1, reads KAGVTQTPRYLIKTRGQQVTLSCSPISGHRSVSWYQQTPGQGLQFLFEYFSETQRNKGNFPGRFSGRQFSNSRSEMNVSTLELGDSALYLCASSITDDSYNEQFFGPGTRLTVL.

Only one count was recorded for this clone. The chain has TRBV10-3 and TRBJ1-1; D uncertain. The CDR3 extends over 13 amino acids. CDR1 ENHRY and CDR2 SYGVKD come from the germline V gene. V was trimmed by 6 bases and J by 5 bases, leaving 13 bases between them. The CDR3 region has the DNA TGTGCCATCAGGGGTTTGACGGGGACTGAAGCTTTCTTT. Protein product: CAIRGLTGTEAFF.

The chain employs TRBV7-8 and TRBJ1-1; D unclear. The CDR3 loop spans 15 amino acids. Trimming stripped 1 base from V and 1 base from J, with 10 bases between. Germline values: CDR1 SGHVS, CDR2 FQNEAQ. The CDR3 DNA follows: TGTGCCAGCAGCTTAGATGTTGCAGGGAACACTGAAGCTTTCTTT. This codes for CASSLDVAGNTEAFF.

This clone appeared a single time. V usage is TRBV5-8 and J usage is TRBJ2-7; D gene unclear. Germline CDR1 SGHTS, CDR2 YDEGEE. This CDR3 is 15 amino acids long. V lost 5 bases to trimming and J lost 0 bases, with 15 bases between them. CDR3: CASSRNSDSSYEQYF. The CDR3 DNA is TGTGCCAGCAGTCGAAACAGCGATAGCTCCTACGAGCAGTACTTC.

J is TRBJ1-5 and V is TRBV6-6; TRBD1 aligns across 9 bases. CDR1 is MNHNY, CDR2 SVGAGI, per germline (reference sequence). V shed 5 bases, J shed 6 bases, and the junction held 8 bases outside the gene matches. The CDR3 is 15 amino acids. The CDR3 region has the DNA TGTGCCAGCAGTCCGGGACAGGGTTTAGGTCAGCCCCAGCATTTT. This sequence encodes CASSPGQGLGQPQHF.

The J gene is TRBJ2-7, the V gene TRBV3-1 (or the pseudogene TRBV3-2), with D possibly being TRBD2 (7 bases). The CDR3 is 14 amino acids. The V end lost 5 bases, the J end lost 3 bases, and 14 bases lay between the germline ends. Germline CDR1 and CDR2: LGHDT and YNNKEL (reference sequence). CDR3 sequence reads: CASSFGGQSYEQYF. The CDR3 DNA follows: TGTGCCAGCAGCTTCGGGGGGCAGAGCTACGAGCAGTACTTC.

CDR3 residues: CASSVYLADTQYF. In DNA form, the CDR3 reads TGCGCCAGCAGTGTTTACCTAGCAGATACGCAGTATTTT. The V call is TRBV5-1, the J call TRBJ2-3; D remains ambiguous. Germline V gene lookup returns CDR1 SGHRS and CDR2 YFSETQ. The length of the CDR3 is 13 residues. V shed 5 bases and J shed 4 bases, with 11 bases lying between them. The full variable domain, with the rest looked up from reference TRBV5-1 and TRBJ2-3, is KAGVTQTPRYLIKTRGQQVTLSCSPISGHRSVSWYQQTPGQGLQFLFEYFSETQRNKGNFPGRFSGRQFSNSRSEMNVSTLELGDSALYLCASSVYLADTQYFGPGTRLTVL.

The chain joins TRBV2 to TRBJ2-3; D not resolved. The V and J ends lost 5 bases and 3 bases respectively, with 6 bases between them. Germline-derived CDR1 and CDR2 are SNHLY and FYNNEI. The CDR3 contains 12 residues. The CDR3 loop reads CASSPATDTQYF. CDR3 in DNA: TGTGCCAGCAGTCCCGCAACAGATACGCAGTATTTT.

The CDR3 region is CAWRDRGTSTGELFF. CDR3 in DNA: TGTGCCTGGAGGGACAGGGGAACCTCCACCGGGGAGCTGTTTTTT. The chain uses TRBV30 and TRBJ2-2; 9 positions match TRBD1. CDR1 GTSNPN and CDR2 SVGIG come from the germline V gene (reference sequence). V lost 3 bases, J lost 4 bases, and 6 bases stayed unmatched. The CDR3 covers 15 residues. The complete variable domain, with remaining parts taken from reference TRBV30 and TRBJ2-2, reads SQTIHQWPATLVQPVGSPLSLECTVEGTSNPNLYWYRQAAGRGLQLLFYSVGIGQISSEVPQNLSASRPQDRQFILSSKKLLLSDSGFYLCAWRDRGTSTGELFFGEGSRLTVL.

CDR3 DNA sequence: TGTGCCAGCAGCTTCGGGACTAGCGGGGGAAATACGCAGTATTTT. The encoded protein is CASSFGTSGGNTQYF. This chain links TRBV7-2 with TRBJ2-3; 14 nucleotides align to TRBD2. The V and J ends lost 3 bases and 7 bases, in that order; junction bases with no gene match: 3. The CDR3 runs 15 residues. From germline, CDR1 is SGHTA and CDR2 FQGNSA.

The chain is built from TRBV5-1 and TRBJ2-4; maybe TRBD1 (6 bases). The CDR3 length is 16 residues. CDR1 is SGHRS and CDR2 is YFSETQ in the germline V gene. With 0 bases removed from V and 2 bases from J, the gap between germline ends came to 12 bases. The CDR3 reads CASSLGRTVTKNIQYF. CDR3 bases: TGCGCCAGCAGCTTGGGAAGGACAGTGACCAAAAACATTCAGTACTTC.

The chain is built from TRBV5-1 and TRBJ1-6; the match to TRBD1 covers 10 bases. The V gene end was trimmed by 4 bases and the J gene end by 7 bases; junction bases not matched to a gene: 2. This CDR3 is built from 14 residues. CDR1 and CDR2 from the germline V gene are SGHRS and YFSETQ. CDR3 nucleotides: TGCGCCAGCAGCGCGGGACAGGGGAATTCACCCCTCCACTTT. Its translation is CASSAGQGNSPLHF.

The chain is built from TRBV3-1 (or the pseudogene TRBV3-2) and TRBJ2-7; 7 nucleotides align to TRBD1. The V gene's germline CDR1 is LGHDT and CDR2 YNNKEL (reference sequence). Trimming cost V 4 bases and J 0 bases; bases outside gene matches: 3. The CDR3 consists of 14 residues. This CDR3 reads CASSRWDSSYEQYF. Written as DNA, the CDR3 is TGTGCCAGCAGCCGTTGGGACAGCTCCTACGAGCAGTACTTC.

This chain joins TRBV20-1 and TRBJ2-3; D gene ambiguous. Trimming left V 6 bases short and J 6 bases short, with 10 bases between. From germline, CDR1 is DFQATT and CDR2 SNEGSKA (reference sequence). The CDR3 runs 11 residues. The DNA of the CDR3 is TGCAGTGCCTCCTTTCTGGATACGCAGTATTTT. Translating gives CSASFLDTQYF.

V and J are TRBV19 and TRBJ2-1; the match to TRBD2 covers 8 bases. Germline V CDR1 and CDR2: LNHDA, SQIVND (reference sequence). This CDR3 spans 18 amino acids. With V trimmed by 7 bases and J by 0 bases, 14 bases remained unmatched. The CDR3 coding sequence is TGTGCCAGTACCCCACCCCTTACTAGCGGTCGCTCCTACAATGAGCAGTTCTTC. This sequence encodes CASTPPLTSGRSYNEQFF.

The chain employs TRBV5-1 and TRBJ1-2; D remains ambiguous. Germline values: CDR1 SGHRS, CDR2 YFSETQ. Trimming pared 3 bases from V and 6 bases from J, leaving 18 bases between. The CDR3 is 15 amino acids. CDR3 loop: CASSSDGPLGNGYTF. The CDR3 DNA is TGCGCCAGCAGCTCGGACGGTCCTTTAGGGAATGGCTACACCTTC.

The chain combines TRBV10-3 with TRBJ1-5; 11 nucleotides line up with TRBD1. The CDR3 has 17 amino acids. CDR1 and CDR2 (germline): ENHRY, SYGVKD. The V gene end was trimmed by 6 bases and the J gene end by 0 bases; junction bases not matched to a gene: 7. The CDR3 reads CAISPGTGGNSNQPQHF. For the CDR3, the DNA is TGTGCCATCAGCCCCGGGACAGGGGGGAATAGCAATCAGCCCCAGCATTTT.